This is a list of T cell receptor beta chains from one sample in a study of T-cell memory formation after mild COVID-19. TCRdb used MiXCR to reprocess the 5' RACE reads, holding one entry per CDR3 protein. The table lists hundreds of thousands of distinct CDR3 sequences, approximately 8% of them singletons. Sequenced input: PBMCs or a T cell subset sorted from them (not recorded which). All receptors derive from a young man who had mild COVID-19 (a few samples of this study predate the infection). Cell type and time point are not known. CDR3s include the opening cysteine and the closing phenylalanine or tryptophan. Only part of the rows carry a size: once, few, many, or a class if the clone is expanded.

>TRBV12-3/TRBV12-4|TRBJ2-4|many
CASSPSRDRGRAKNIQYF
>TRBV15|TRBJ2-4|few
CATSRGDRENIQYF
>TRBV5-1|TRBJ2-4|-
CASSLTGAENIQYF
>TRBV5-1|TRBJ2-3|-
CASSIGGPTDTQYF
>TRBV7-3|TRBJ2-7|-
CASSPRNSGVNEQYF
>TRBV20-1|TRBJ1-2|-
CSVGQANYGYTF
>TRBV12-3/TRBV12-4|TRBJ2-2|-
CASSVRGANTGELFF
>TRBV11-3|TRBJ2-1|-
CASSLGGTDDYNEQFF
>TRBV6-2/TRBV6-3|TRBJ2-5|few
CASSYSIRETQYF
>TRBV18|TRBJ2-3|-
CASSPPTTSGGTDTQYF
>TRBV20-1|TRBJ1-1|-
CSARFPGRGRVNTEAFF
>TRBV6-5|TRBJ2-2|many
CASSYRDGELFF
>TRBV6-2/TRBV6-3|TRBJ2-1|few
CASSTVSEQFF
>TRBV5-1|TRBJ2-3|many
CASSLGVQGKGASGRADTQYF
>TRBV6-5|TRBJ1-3|few
CASSQDRPSGNTIYF
>TRBV11-2|TRBJ2-2|-
CASGNSAGVGELFF
>TRBV7-2|TRBJ1-6|many
CASESEPLTTSPLHF
>TRBV11-2|TRBJ1-2|few
CASSPWGGLEGYTF
>TRBV7-9|TRBJ2-7|-
CASSYRGGTYEQYF
>TRBV5-1|TRBJ2-7|many
CASSPGVGGHEQYF
>TRBV9|TRBJ2-3|-
CASSVGLAGGRLTDTQYF
>TRBV20-1|TRBJ1-4|few
CSANRGLNEKLFF
>TRBV6-1|TRBJ1-1|many
CASGNRALTEAFF
>TRBV23-1|TRBJ1-1|-
CASSQPDTNTEAFF
>TRBV11-2|TRBJ2-5|-
CASSLVRLAGRETQYF
>TRBV10-3|TRBJ1-2|-
CAISDGYGYTF
>TRBV7-9|TRBJ2-1|-
CSSSTLGEQFF
>TRBV7-2|TRBJ1-2|few
CASSGETGFYGYTF
>TRBV4-1|TRBJ2-4|many
CASSQRQGGAKNIQYF
>TRBV5-1|TRBJ1-4|many
CASTATGGPGEKLFF
>TRBV27|TRBJ1-1|few
CASGGTVNTEAFF
>TRBV6-5|TRBJ1-4|-
CASSPTGGGGNEKLFF
>TRBV15|TRBJ2-3|many
CATSRDVEISNTQYF
>TRBV20-1|TRBJ1-2|-
CSARYRDREVSGYGYTF
>TRBV11-2|TRBJ2-1|once
CASSLAGTSGGSYEQFF
>TRBV12-3/TRBV12-4|TRBJ2-1|many
CASSRHGVGRLGQFF
>TRBV29-1|TRBJ1-1|few
CSVEGASRGNTEAFF
>TRBV9|TRBJ2-2|-
CASSATNTGELFF
>TRBV7-2|TRBJ1-4|-
CASSLVRSGGGEKLFF
>TRBV7-2|TRBJ2-3|few
CASSLGQTRATDTQYF
>TRBV6-5|TRBJ1-1|-
CASKQGTEAFF
>TRBV11-3|TRBJ2-1|-
CASSLVGSEQFF
>TRBV9|TRBJ2-1|few
CASSTRTSFYNEQFF
>TRBV6-5|TRBJ1-2|-
CASSYSFGGVRVWGYTF
>TRBV5-1|TRBJ2-6|few
CASSTEQGAGANVLTF
>TRBV24-1|TRBJ2-3|many
CATSDRTVTDTQYF
>TRBV4-1|TRBJ2-3|many
CASSQSGNTALGDTQYF
>TRBV5-1|TRBJ1-6|-
CASSSGQPNSPLHF
>TRBV28|TRBJ2-3|few
CASSSTWGVDTQYF
>TRBV7-2|TRBJ1-2|few
CASSLNSNRGKGYTF
>TRBV7-2|TRBJ2-7|-
CASSFGTGDYEQYF
>TRBV5-1|TRBJ2-1|few
CASSMGAVYNEQFF
>TRBV7-8|TRBJ2-3|few
CASSLASGGGLSTDTQYF
>TRBV27|TRBJ1-2|many
CASSHYRSANYGYTF
>TRBV20-1|TRBJ1-5|-
CSASPQGSNQPQHF
>TRBV11-2|TRBJ2-5|many
CASRVATQETQYF
>TRBV25-1|TRBJ2-6|few
CASSWGESGANVLTF
>TRBV12-3/TRBV12-4|TRBJ1-1|few
CASSLHSGDTEAFF